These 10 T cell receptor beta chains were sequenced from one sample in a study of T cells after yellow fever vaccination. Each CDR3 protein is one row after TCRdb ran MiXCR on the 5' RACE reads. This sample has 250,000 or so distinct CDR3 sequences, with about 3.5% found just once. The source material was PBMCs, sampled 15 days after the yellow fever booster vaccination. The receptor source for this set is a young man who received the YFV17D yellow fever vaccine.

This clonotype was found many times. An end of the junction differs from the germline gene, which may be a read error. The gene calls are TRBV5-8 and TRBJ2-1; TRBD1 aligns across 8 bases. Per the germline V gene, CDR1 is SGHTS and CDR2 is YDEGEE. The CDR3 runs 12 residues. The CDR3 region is CASSLVQGTGLF. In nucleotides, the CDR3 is TGTGCCAGCAGCTTGGTGCAGGGGACAGGCCTCTTC.

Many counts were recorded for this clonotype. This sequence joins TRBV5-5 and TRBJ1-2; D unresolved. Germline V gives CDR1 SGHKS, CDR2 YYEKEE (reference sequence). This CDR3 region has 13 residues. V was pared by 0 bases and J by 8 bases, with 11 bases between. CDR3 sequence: CASSLVAEVGYTF. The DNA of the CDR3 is TGTGCCAGCAGCTTGGTGGCAGAGGTAGGCTACACCTTC.

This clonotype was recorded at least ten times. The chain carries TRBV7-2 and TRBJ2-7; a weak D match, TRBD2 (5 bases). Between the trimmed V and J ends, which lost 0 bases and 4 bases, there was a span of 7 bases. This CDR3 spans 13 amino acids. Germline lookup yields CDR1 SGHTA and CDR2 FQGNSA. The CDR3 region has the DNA TGTGCCAGCAGCTTAGCAACGGGGTACGAGCAGTACTTC. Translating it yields CASSLATGYEQYF.

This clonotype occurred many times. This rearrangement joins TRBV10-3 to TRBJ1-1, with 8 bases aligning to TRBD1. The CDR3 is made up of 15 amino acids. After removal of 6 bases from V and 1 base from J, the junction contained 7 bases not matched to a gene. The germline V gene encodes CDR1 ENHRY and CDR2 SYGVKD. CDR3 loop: CAIRIQGAQNTEAFF. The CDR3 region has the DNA TGTGCCATCAGAATCCAGGGGGCTCAGAACACTGAAGCTTTCTTT.

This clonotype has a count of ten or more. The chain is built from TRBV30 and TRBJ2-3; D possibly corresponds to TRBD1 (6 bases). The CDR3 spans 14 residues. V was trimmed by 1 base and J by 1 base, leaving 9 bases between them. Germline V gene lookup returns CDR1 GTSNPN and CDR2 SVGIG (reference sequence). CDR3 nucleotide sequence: TGTGCCTGGAGTGCGACAGGCCGCACAGATACGCAGTATTTT. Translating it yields CAWSATGRTDTQYF.

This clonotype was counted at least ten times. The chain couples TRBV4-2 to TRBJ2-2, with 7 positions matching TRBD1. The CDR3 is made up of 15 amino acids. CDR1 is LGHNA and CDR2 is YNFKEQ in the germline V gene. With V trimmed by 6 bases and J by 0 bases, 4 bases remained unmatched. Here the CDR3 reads CASSRQGSNTGELFF. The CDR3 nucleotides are TGTGCCAGCAGTAGACAGGGCTCGAACACCGGGGAGCTGTTTTTT.

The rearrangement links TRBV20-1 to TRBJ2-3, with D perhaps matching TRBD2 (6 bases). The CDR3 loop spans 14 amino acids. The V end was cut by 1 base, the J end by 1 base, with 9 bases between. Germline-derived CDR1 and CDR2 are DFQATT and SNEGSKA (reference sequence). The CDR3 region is CSARAGDGTDTQYF. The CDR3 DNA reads TGCAGTGCTAGAGCGGGGGATGGCACAGATACGCAGTATTTT.

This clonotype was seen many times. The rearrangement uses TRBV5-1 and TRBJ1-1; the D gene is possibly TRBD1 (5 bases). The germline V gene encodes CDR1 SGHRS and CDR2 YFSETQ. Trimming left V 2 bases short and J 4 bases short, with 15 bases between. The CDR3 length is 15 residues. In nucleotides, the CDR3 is TGCGCCAGCAGCTTCGGGGGTCGAACTTCCACTGAAGCTTTCTTT. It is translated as CASSFGGRTSTEAFF.

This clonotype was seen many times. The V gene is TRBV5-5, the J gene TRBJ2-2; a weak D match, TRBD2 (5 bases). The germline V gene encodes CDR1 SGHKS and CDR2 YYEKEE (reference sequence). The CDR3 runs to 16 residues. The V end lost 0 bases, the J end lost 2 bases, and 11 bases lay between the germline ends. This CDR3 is CASSLEADLNTGELFF. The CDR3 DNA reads TGTGCCAGCAGCTTGGAAGCGGATCTAAACACCGGGGAGCTGTTTTTT.

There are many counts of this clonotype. CDR3 coding DNA: TGTGCCAGCAGCTTAGCGCAGGGGCAGCCCCAGCATTTT. It translates to CASSLAQGQPQHF. The chain recombines TRBV7-2 with TRBJ1-5, with D tentatively TRBD1 (6 bases). This CDR3 has 13 amino acids. Trimming removed 0 bases at V and 7 bases at J, with 7 bases between. The germline V gene has CDR1 SGHTA and CDR2 FQGNSA. Complete variable domain (other parts from reference TRBV7-2 and TRBJ1-5): GAGVSQSPSNKVTEKGKDVELRCDPISGHTALYWYRQSLGQGLEFLIYFQGNSAPDKSGLPSDRFSAERTGGSVSTLTIQRTQQEDSAVYLCASSLAQGQPQHFGDGTRLSIL.